These T cell receptor beta chains were read from a single sample in a study of PD-L1 blockade in urothelial cancer. Using immunoSEQ multiplex PCR, the repertoire was profiled, and TCRdb retains in-frame clones only, with some absent. The sample comprises 38,000 or so clones, about 83% of which are singletons, and approximately 16% rests with the top ten. The source was PBMCs, collected around atezolizumab (anti-PD-L1) treatment. Receptors originate from a man between 60 and 75 years old with urothelial cancer. CDR3s include the opening cysteine and the closing phenylalanine or tryptophan. D genes are given only for firm matches. The size of a clone is reported for some rows only, either as once, few or many, or as a class for expanded clones.

clone_size: .
d_call: TRBD2
v_call: TRBV28
j_call: TRBJ2-3
cdr3_aa: CASSRTSGRADTQYF
cdr3_nt: TGTGCCAGCAGTAGGACTAGCGGGAGGGCAGATACGCAGTATTTT

clone_size: few
d_call: .
v_call: TRBV18
j_call: TRBJ1-4
cdr3_aa: CASSREAGEKLFF
cdr3_nt: TGTGCCAGCTCACGGGAGGCGGGGGAAAAACTGTTTTTT

clone_size: .
d_call: .
v_call: TRBV7-2
j_call: TRBJ2-1
cdr3_aa: CASSPRGGAPNEQFF
cdr3_nt: TGTGCCAGCAGCCCCCGTGGAGGGGCACCCAATGAGCAGTTCTTC

clone_size: .
d_call: .
v_call: TRBV11-2
j_call: TRBJ2-3
cdr3_aa: CASSLLARGTDTQYF
cdr3_nt: TGTGCCAGCAGCTTACTGGCGAGGGGCACAGATACGCAGTATTTT

clone_size: .
d_call: .
v_call: TRBV18
j_call: TRBJ1-4
cdr3_aa: CASSPGTGGPEEKLFF
cdr3_nt: TGTGCCAGCTCACCCGGCACCGGGGGGCCAGAGGAAAAACTGTTTTTT

clone_size: .
d_call: TRBD2
v_call: TRBV11-3
j_call: TRBJ2-2
cdr3_aa: CASSPRPLAANTGELFF
cdr3_nt: TGTGCCAGCAGCCCCAGGCCTCTAGCGGCGAACACCGGGGAGCTGTTTTTT

clone_size: .
d_call: TRBD1
v_call: TRBV7-2
j_call: TRBJ2-3
cdr3_aa: CASSLQGAGDTQYF
cdr3_nt: TGTGCCAGCAGCTTACAGGGGGCCGGAGATACGCAGTATTTT

clone_size: .
d_call: TRBD2
v_call: TRBV10-2
j_call: TRBJ2-7
cdr3_aa: CASSELSGGGVQYF
cdr3_nt: TGCGCCAGCAGTGAGCTTAGCGGGGGAGGCGTGCAGTACTTC

clone_size: .
d_call: TRBD2
v_call: TRBV10-2
j_call: TRBJ2-3
cdr3_aa: CASSTTSGGSDTQYF
cdr3_nt: TGCGCCAGCAGTACGACTAGCGGGGGATCAGATACGCAGTATTTT

clone_size: .
d_call: .
v_call: TRBV25-1
j_call: TRBJ1-2
cdr3_aa: CASSTYPGLGYTF
cdr3_nt: TGTGCCAGCAGTACCTACCCAGGCCTTGGCTACACCTTC

clone_size: .
d_call: .
v_call: TRBV5-5
j_call: TRBJ2-7
cdr3_aa: CASSPPLAGEQYF
cdr3_nt: TGTGCCAGCAGCCCCCCACTAGCTGGCGAGCAGTACTTC

clone_size: .
d_call: .
v_call: TRBV5-1
j_call: TRBJ2-7
cdr3_aa: CASSPVEVPYEQYF
cdr3_nt: TGCGCCAGCAGCCCTGTAGAGGTCCCCTACGAGCAGTACTTC

clone_size: .
d_call: .
v_call: TRBV15
j_call: TRBJ2-5
cdr3_aa: CATSSGQLQETQYF
cdr3_nt: TGTGCCACCAGCAGCGGACAGCTCCAAGAGACCCAGTACTTC

clone_size: once
d_call: TRBD2
v_call: TRBV2
j_call: TRBJ2-5
cdr3_aa: CASSEEASGGETQYF
cdr3_nt: TGTGCCAGCAGTGAAGAGGCTAGCGGGGGAGAGACCCAGTACTTC

clone_size: .
d_call: .
v_call: TRBV10-3
j_call: TRBJ1-3
cdr3_aa: CAISTRDFAIGSGNTIYF
cdr3_nt: TGTGCCATCAGTACCCGGGATTTTGCCATTGGTTCTGGAAACACCATATATTTT

clone_size: .
d_call: TRBD1
v_call: TRBV27
j_call: TRBJ2-7
cdr3_aa: CASHSTGTYEQYF
cdr3_nt: TGTGCCAGCCACTCGACAGGGACCTACGAGCAGTACTTC

clone_size: .
d_call: .
v_call: TRBV7-9
j_call: TRBJ2-3
cdr3_aa: CASSLVSGVSIGTDTQYF
cdr3_nt: TGTGCCAGCAGCTTAGTCTCGGGAGTGTCGATTGGAACAGATACGCAGTATTTT

clone_size: .
d_call: .
v_call: TRBV18
j_call: TRBJ2-2
cdr3_aa: CASSPSGYGTGELFF
cdr3_nt: TGTGCCAGCTCACCATCAGGGTACGGCACCGGGGAGCTGTTTTTT

clone_size: once
d_call: .
v_call: TRBV18
j_call: TRBJ2-1
cdr3_aa: CASSIGQYNEQFF
cdr3_nt: TGTGCCAGCTCAATCGGACAGTACAATGAGCAGTTCTTC

clone_size: .
d_call: TRBD1
v_call: TRBV6-5
j_call: TRBJ2-7
cdr3_aa: CASSIQDRATYEQYF
cdr3_nt: TGTGCCAGCAGTATTCAGGACAGGGCGACCTACGAGCAGTACTTC

clone_size: .
d_call: .
v_call: TRBV29-1
j_call: TRBJ1-2
cdr3_aa: CSVGTESGYTF
cdr3_nt: TGCAGCGTTGGAACGGAGTCTGGCTACACCTTC

clone_size: .
d_call: .
v_call: TRBV5-6
j_call: TRBJ2-3
cdr3_aa: CASSAADTQYF
cdr3_nt: TGTGCCAGCAGCGCCGCGGATACGCAGTATTTT

clone_size: .
d_call: TRBD2
v_call: TRBV9
j_call: TRBJ2-3
cdr3_aa: CASSNPLWTSGNHTDTQYF
cdr3_nt: TGTGCCAGCAGCAACCCCCTCTGGACTAGCGGGAACCACACAGATACGCAGTATTTT

clone_size: .
d_call: .
v_call: TRBV19
j_call: TRBJ2-7
cdr3_aa: CATSAAVLYEQYF
cdr3_nt: TGTGCCACCTCAGCGGCGGTGTTATACGAGCAGTACTTC

clone_size: .
d_call: TRBD1
v_call: TRBV13
j_call: TRBJ1-1
cdr3_aa: CASSLVNRGSEAFF
cdr3_nt: TGTGCCAGCAGCTTAGTTAACAGGGGGAGTGAAGCTTTCTTT

clone_size: once
d_call: .
v_call: TRBV28
j_call: TRBJ2-1
cdr3_aa: CASRAISLVQFF
cdr3_nt: TGTGCCAGCAGAGCCATCTCCCTGGTGCAGTTCTTC

clone_size: .
d_call: TRBD1
v_call: TRBV10-2
j_call: TRBJ2-2
cdr3_aa: CVTQGFRTGELFF
cdr3_nt: TGCGTAACACAGGGGTTTCGGACCGGGGAGCTGTTTTTT

clone_size: .
d_call: .
v_call: TRBV28
j_call: TRBJ1-1
cdr3_aa: CASSSGQITEAFF
cdr3_nt: TGTGCCAGCAGCTCAGGACAGATCACTGAAGCTTTCTTT